This TCR beta chain was retrieved from a study of control samples from healthy donors and cancer patients. Method: immunoSEQ multiplex PCR; TCRdb's copy keeps in-frame clones and lacks some. Among some 130,000 clones listed, just over 90% were seen once. The CDR3 extends over 13 amino acids. Germline V gives CDR1 MNHEY, CDR2 SMNVEV (reference sequence). Trimming pared 5 bases from V and 2 bases from J, leaving 9 bases between. Sequencing was performed on PBMCs. The source is a man aged 50 or older with head and neck cancer. The chain links TRBV27 to TRBJ1-1; no clear D gene. The CDR3 DNA reads TGTGCCAGCAGTACAGCCCTAAACACTGAAGCTTTCTTT. Translation: CASSTALNTEAFF.